A selection of T cell receptor beta chains follows, all from one sample in a study of blood T cell repertoires in COVID-19. TCRdb's table, derived via immunoSEQ multiplex PCR, lists solely in-frame clones and lacks some. Of a few hundred thousand clones in the sample, 87% were seen once. The specimen sequenced was peripheral blood. The receptors stem from a man aged 18 to 29 with active or convalescent COVID-19. Both conserved end residues are part of each CDR3. Each record gives: CDR3 protein, CDR3 DNA, D gene, V gene, clone size, J gene. D genes are given only for firm matches. Size tells how often a clone was seen (once, few, many) or the class of an expanded clone, and some rows leave it out.

CASSPRSNTGELFF	TGTGCCAGCAGCCCTAGGTCGAACACCGGGGAGCTGTTTTTT	NA	TRBV3-1/TRBV3-2	NA	TRBJ2-2
CASSFNGGTYEQYF	TGTGCCAGCAGCTTTAACGGGGGGACCTACGAGCAGTACTTC	TRBD2	TRBV7-9	NA	TRBJ2-7
CASSKRSGQVVRAQHF	TGTGCCAGCAGTAAAAGGTCGGGACAGGTGGTGAGGGCCCAGCATTTT	TRBD1	TRBV6-2/TRBV6-3	NA	TRBJ1-5
CASSLIWTGTSYEQYF	TGTGCCAGCAGCTTGATTTGGACAGGGACCTCCTACGAGCAGTACTTC	TRBD1	TRBV7-2	NA	TRBJ2-7
CASSLRAGTSGSGELFF	TGTGCCAGCAGCTTGAGGGCCGGGACTAGCGGCTCCGGGGAGCTGTTTTTT	TRBD2	TRBV5-4	NA	TRBJ2-2
CASSLRGTIGDEETQYF	TGTGCCAGCAGCTTAAGGGGGACTATCGGGGATGAGGAGACCCAGTACTTC	NA	TRBV11-2	NA	TRBJ2-5
CASSQDWGRGTDTQYF	TGCGCCAGCAGCCAAGATTGGGGCAGGGGGACAGATACGCAGTATTTT	TRBD1	TRBV4-1	NA	TRBJ2-3
CASSLDRGRTDTQYF	TGTGCCAGCAGCTTAGACAGGGGGCGTACAGATACGCAGTATTTT	TRBD1	TRBV7-9	NA	TRBJ2-3
CASSPWTGINGNTIYF	TGCGCCAGCAGCCCTTGGACAGGGATTAACGGAAACACCATATATTTT	TRBD1	TRBV4-1	NA	TRBJ1-3
CARSLSRQESNQPQHF	TGTGCCAGAAGCTTATCCCGACAGGAGAGCAATCAGCCCCAGCATTTT	NA	TRBV7-5	NA	TRBJ1-5
CASSAGHGGNQPQHF	TGTGCCAGCAGCGCGGGCCATGGTGGCAATCAGCCCCAGCATTTT	NA	TRBV5-5	once	TRBJ1-5
CASSQSIKARTSRAQYF	TGCGCCAGCAGTCAATCGATCAAGGCTAGGACCTCCAGGGCCCAGTACTTC	NA	TRBV23-1	NA	TRBJ2-5
CASSQGINYGYTF	TGTGCCAGCAGTCAGGGGATCAACTATGGCTACACCTTC	NA	TRBV12-3/TRBV12-4	few	TRBJ1-2
CASSLFGGLAYTEAFF	TGTGCCAGCAGCTTATTTGGGGGCCTGGCCTACACTGAAGCTTTCTTT	NA	TRBV7-6	once	TRBJ1-1
CASSPQGAPGKLFF	TGTGCCAGCTCACCCCAGGGGGCGCCGGGAAAACTGTTTTTT	TRBD1	TRBV18	NA	TRBJ1-4
CASSQGTLAQYF	TGTGCCAGCAGCCAAGGGACACTTGCGCAGTATTTT	NA	TRBV11-1	NA	TRBJ2-3
CASNLAGGNTGELFF	TGTGCCAGCAATTTAGCGGGAGGGAACACCGGGGAGCTGTTTTTT	TRBD2	TRBV27	NA	TRBJ2-2
CASSGTGGAGIETQYF	TGTGCCAGCAGCGGTACAGGGGGCGCAGGGATAGAGACCCAGTACTTC	TRBD1	TRBV5-8	NA	TRBJ2-5
CASSERRAGTGGYEQYF	TGTGCCAGCAGTGAACGAAGGGCCGGGACAGGGGGCTACGAGCAGTACTTC	TRBD1	TRBV2	NA	TRBJ2-7
CASSNWDRDQETQYF	TGTGCCAGCAGTAACTGGGACAGGGACCAAGAGACCCAGTACTTC	TRBD1	TRBV25-1	NA	TRBJ2-5
CASSPVDTETQYF	TGTGCCAGCTCACCAGTGGACACCGAGACCCAGTACTTC	NA	TRBV18	NA	TRBJ2-5
CASSARVRVEAFF	TGTGCCAGTAGCGCCAGGGTAAGAGTTGAAGCTTTCTTT	NA	TRBV19	NA	TRBJ1-1
CASSVGGSTDTQYF	TGTGCCAGCAGCGTAGGCGGTAGCACAGATACGCAGTATTTT	NA	TRBV9	NA	TRBJ2-3
CASSPRSGRNEQFF	TGTGCCAGCAGCCCACGCAGCGGGAGGAATGAGCAGTTCTTC	TRBD2	TRBV7-3	NA	TRBJ2-1
CATSSRGPNEKLFF	TGTGCCACCAGCAGCAGGGGACCTAATGAAAAACTGTTTTTT	NA	TRBV15	NA	TRBJ1-4
CASSLPGEAEAFF	TGTGCCAGCAGCTTGCCAGGTGAAGCTGAAGCTTTCTTT	NA	TRBV7-9	once	TRBJ1-1
CASSFPDRPYEQYF	TGTGCCAGCAGTTTCCCTGACAGGCCCTACGAGCAGTACTTC	NA	TRBV28	NA	TRBJ2-7
CASSPGTSGRWNEQFF	TGTGCCAGCAGCCCTGGGACTAGCGGGAGGTGGAATGAGCAGTTCTTC	TRBD2	TRBV9	once	TRBJ2-1
CASRLGLTIYF	TGTGCCAGCCGGTTGGGACTCACCATATATTTT	NA	TRBV6-6	NA	TRBJ1-3
CASSDSGPDTIYF	TGTGCCAGCAGTGATTCAGGGCCGGACACCATATATTTT	NA	TRBV25-1	NA	TRBJ1-3
CASTQGGGANSPLHF	TGTGCCAGCACCCAGGGTGGAGGGGCCAATTCACCCCTCCACTTT	NA	TRBV7-9	NA	TRBJ1-6
CADKAPQALWYGYTF	TGTGCCGATAAAGCCCCCCAGGCCCTATGGTATGGCTACACCTTC	NA	TRBV7-9	NA	TRBJ1-2
CASSLVPGGEKLFF	TGTGCCAGCAGTTTGGTCCCAGGGGGAGAAAAACTGTTTTTT	TRBD1	TRBV28	few	TRBJ1-4
CASSFRDSRNEQFF	TGTGCCAGCAGCTTCCGGGACAGTCGCAATGAGCAGTTCTTC	TRBD1	TRBV11-3	NA	TRBJ2-1
CAISDSRGPTEAFF	TGTGCCATCAGTGATTCGCGGGGACCCACTGAAGCTTTCTTT	NA	TRBV10-3	many	TRBJ1-1
CASSTMDSPIHPLHF	TGTGCCAGTAGTACGATGGACAGCCCAATTCACCCCCTCCACTTT	NA	TRBV19	few	TRBJ1-6
CASSLGTGGNQPQHF	TGTGCCAGCAGCTTAGGGACAGGGGGAAATCAGCCCCAGCATTTT	TRBD1	TRBV7-9	NA	TRBJ1-5
CASSQDLRSDGYTF	TGCGCCAGCAGCCAAGATCTGAGGTCCGATGGCTACACCTTC	NA	TRBV4-1	NA	TRBJ1-2
CASSPTGMNQPQHF	TGTGCCAGCAGCCCGACAGGGATGAATCAGCCCCAGCATTTT	TRBD1	TRBV3-1/TRBV3-2	few	TRBJ1-5
CASSSPSESNYGYTF	TGTGCCAGCAGCTCCCCGTCGGAGTCTAACTATGGCTACACCTTC	NA	TRBV5-6	NA	TRBJ1-2
CASSEWLADTDTQYF	TGTGCCAGCAGTGAATGGCTAGCCGACACAGATACGCAGTATTTT	NA	TRBV2	NA	TRBJ2-3
CASSPTTSGRIYEQFF	TGTGCCAGCAGCCCGACCACTAGCGGGAGGATATATGAGCAGTTCTTC	TRBD2	TRBV11-3	NA	TRBJ2-1
CASSPNRVSYNEQFF	TGTGCCAGCTCACCCAACAGGGTCTCCTACAATGAGCAGTTCTTC	NA	TRBV18	NA	TRBJ2-1